These T cell receptor beta chains were read from a single sample in a study of human T cells and chemical hapten exposure. MiXCR, run by TCRdb on the RACE reads, gives a single entry per CDR3 protein. The table records fewer than 60,000 distinct CDR3 sequences, 11% of them present only once. Here the sequenced sample was whole blood, taken in connection with sensitization to the hapten diphenylcyclopropenone (DPC). The source of these receptors is a woman aged 40 to 49 with alopecia areata. Some clones in this sample may be carry-over from other donors' samples. The CDR3 runs from the conserved cysteine through the conserved F or W. The D gene is left open where the match is weak. Rows give clone size only sometimes, using once, few, many, or a class for an expanded clone.

j_call: TRBJ2-3
clone_size: few
d_call: TRBD1
v_call: TRBV20-1
cdr3_nt: TGCAGTGCTACAGTGGCGGACAGGAGCACAGATACGCAGTATTTT
cdr3_aa: CSATVADRSTDTQYF

j_call: TRBJ2-2
clone_size: -
d_call: -
v_call: TRBV4-3
cdr3_nt: TGCGCCAGCAGCCAACAGGGTACGACGTTCACCGGGGAGCTGTTTTTT
cdr3_aa: CASSQQGTTFTGELFF

j_call: TRBJ1-5
clone_size: many
d_call: -
v_call: TRBV29-1
cdr3_nt: TGCAGCGCCGGGACTGCGACTAATCAGCCCCAGCATTTT
cdr3_aa: CSAGTATNQPQHF

j_call: TRBJ1-1
clone_size: many
d_call: -
v_call: TRBV14
cdr3_nt: TGTGCCAGCAGCCAAGGGGCCTTAGGGGGCACTGAAGCTTTCTTT
cdr3_aa: CASSQGALGGTEAFF

j_call: TRBJ1-6
clone_size: many
d_call: TRBD1
v_call: TRBV5-1
cdr3_nt: TGCGCCAGCAGCTCGGGGGACAGTTCCTATAATTCACCCCTCCACTTT
cdr3_aa: CASSSGDSSYNSPLHF

j_call: TRBJ1-1
clone_size: few
d_call: -
v_call: TRBV12-3/TRBV12-4
cdr3_nt: TGTGCCAGCAGTTATGTGAACACTGAAGCTTTCTTT
cdr3_aa: CASSYVNTEAFF

j_call: TRBJ2-3
clone_size: few
d_call: -
v_call: TRBV29-1
cdr3_nt: TGCAGCGCCCGGCTGGGGGATACGCAGTATTTT
cdr3_aa: CSARLGDTQYF

j_call: TRBJ1-1
clone_size: -
d_call: TRBD1
v_call: TRBV29-1
cdr3_nt: TGCGGAACACGACAGGGGAACACTGAAGCTTTCTTT
cdr3_aa: CGTRQGNTEAFF

j_call: TRBJ2-1
clone_size: -
d_call: TRBD2
v_call: TRBV7-9
cdr3_nt: TGTGCCAGCACCATTAATAGCGGGGGGGCCTCGACCCCAACATTAGGGTTCTTC
cdr3_aa: CASTINSGGASTPTLGFF

j_call: TRBJ2-7
clone_size: few
d_call: -
v_call: TRBV20-1
cdr3_nt: TGCAGTGCTAACGTTGCCAGGGGCGCTGGTTACGAGCAGTACTTC
cdr3_aa: CSANVARGAGYEQYF

j_call: TRBJ1-1
clone_size: -
d_call: TRBD1
v_call: TRBV5-4
cdr3_nt: TGTGCCAGCAGCTCCAGACAGGGGAATACTGAAGCTTTCTTT
cdr3_aa: CASSSRQGNTEAFF

j_call: TRBJ2-1
clone_size: few
d_call: TRBD2
v_call: TRBV29-1
cdr3_nt: TGCAGCGTTGGTGCGGGGGGGCCCGACAATGAGCAGTTCTTC
cdr3_aa: CSVGAGGPDNEQFF

j_call: TRBJ2-7
clone_size: -
d_call: TRBD1
v_call: TRBV6-5
cdr3_nt: TGTGCCAGCAGTTCTCCCGGGACAGGGGTCTACGAGCAGTACTTC
cdr3_aa: CASSSPGTGVYEQYF

j_call: TRBJ2-1
clone_size: -
d_call: TRBD2
v_call: TRBV4-2
cdr3_nt: TGTGCCAGCAGCCAAGATTTGGGACAGGTTGCTAGCGGGAGGAATAATGAGCAGTTCTTC
cdr3_aa: CASSQDLGQVASGRNNEQFF

j_call: TRBJ1-3
clone_size: many
d_call: -
v_call: TRBV30
cdr3_nt: TGTGCCTGGAGTGCTCCAATAAGTAGAGACACCATATATTTT
cdr3_aa: CAWSAPISRDTIYF

j_call: TRBJ1-2
clone_size: few
d_call: TRBD1
v_call: TRBV7-3
cdr3_nt: TGTGCCAGCAGCTTAACCGGCTCGGGGACAGGCTCTAACTATGGCTACACCTTC
cdr3_aa: CASSLTGSGTGSNYGYTF

j_call: TRBJ2-7
clone_size: many
d_call: -
v_call: TRBV10-2
cdr3_nt: TGCGCCAGCCGATCGGGGTTCTACGAGCAGTACTTC
cdr3_aa: CASRSGFYEQYF

j_call: TRBJ2-1
clone_size: -
d_call: -
v_call: TRBV7-7
cdr3_nt: TGTGCTAGCAGCGCCAGCGTGGGGGGACCTGGAGATGAGCAGTTCTTC
cdr3_aa: CASSASVGGPGDEQFF

j_call: TRBJ2-1
clone_size: many
d_call: -
v_call: TRBV20-1
cdr3_nt: TGCAGTGCCATCGAAAACCCCTCCTACAATGAGCAGTTCTTC
cdr3_aa: CSAIENPSYNEQFF

j_call: TRBJ1-1
clone_size: few
d_call: -
v_call: TRBV6-5
cdr3_nt: TGTGCCAGCAGTTACTCAGAGGGAGGCGGCACTGAAGCTTTCTTT
cdr3_aa: CASSYSEGGGTEAFF

j_call: TRBJ1-3
clone_size: -
d_call: -
v_call: TRBV20-1
cdr3_nt: TGCAGTGCTACCCTCTTCGGATCGAGCTCTGGAAACACCATATATTTT
cdr3_aa: CSATLFGSSSGNTIYF

j_call: TRBJ2-5
clone_size: few
d_call: TRBD1
v_call: TRBV29-1
cdr3_nt: TGCAGCGTGGGACAGGATGTAGAGACCCAGTACTTC
cdr3_aa: CSVGQDVETQYF

j_call: TRBJ1-1
clone_size: few
d_call: -
v_call: TRBV28
cdr3_nt: TGTGCCATTGTAGGGGGGCAGGGGATGTGGGCTTTCTTT
cdr3_aa: CAIVGGQGMWAFF

j_call: TRBJ2-7
clone_size: many
d_call: -
v_call: TRBV18
cdr3_nt: TGTGCCAGCTCACCGAAGAATATCCAGGGGACCCACGAGCAGTACTTC
cdr3_aa: CASSPKNIQGTHEQYF

j_call: TRBJ1-1
clone_size: few
d_call: -
v_call: TRBV7-2
cdr3_nt: TGTGCCAGCAGCCGTACGACAGTCGAAGCTTTCTTT
cdr3_aa: CASSRTTVEAFF

j_call: TRBJ2-5
clone_size: -
d_call: -
v_call: TRBV10-3
cdr3_nt: TGTGCCATCAGTGAGTCGCAGGGAGTAAGAGAGACCCAGTACTTC
cdr3_aa: CAISESQGVRETQYF

j_call: TRBJ1-1
clone_size: many
d_call: -
v_call: TRBV5-5
cdr3_nt: TGTGCCAGCAGCTTGAAAGAAACTGAAGCTTTCTTT
cdr3_aa: CASSLKETEAFF

j_call: TRBJ2-1
clone_size: few
d_call: TRBD2
v_call: TRBV20-1
cdr3_nt: TGCAGTGCTAGAGATGGACTAGTTTACAATGAGCAGTTCTTC
cdr3_aa: CSARDGLVYNEQFF

j_call: TRBJ1-2
clone_size: few
d_call: -
v_call: TRBV18
cdr3_nt: TGTGCCAGCTCACCAGAGGGGGGGAGTGGCTACACCTTC
cdr3_aa: CASSPEGGSGYTF

j_call: TRBJ2-1
clone_size: -
d_call: TRBD2
v_call: TRBV24-1
cdr3_nt: TGTGCCACCAGTGACCCCACTAGCGGGAGCCACAATGAGCAGTTCTTC
cdr3_aa: CATSDPTSGSHNEQFF

j_call: TRBJ2-7
clone_size: -
d_call: -
v_call: TRBV28
cdr3_nt: TGTGCCAGCAGTTTACCTCTAGTGACGGAGCAGTACTTC
cdr3_aa: CASSLPLVTEQYF

j_call: TRBJ1-2
clone_size: many
d_call: -
v_call: TRBV7-2
cdr3_nt: TGTGCCAGCAGCTTACTGAACGGAGGAGGCTACACCTTC
cdr3_aa: CASSLLNGGGYTF

j_call: TRBJ2-3
clone_size: -
d_call: -
v_call: TRBV19
cdr3_nt: TGTGCCAGTAGTATTCGGACTCCCGGCACAGATACGCAGTATTTT
cdr3_aa: CASSIRTPGTDTQYF

j_call: TRBJ2-7
clone_size: -
d_call: -
v_call: TRBV28
cdr3_nt: TGTGCCAGCAGTTTATTGTCCGGGACGGTCTCCTACGAGCAGTACTTC
cdr3_aa: CASSLLSGTVSYEQYF

j_call: TRBJ1-3
clone_size: many
d_call: TRBD1
v_call: TRBV6-5
cdr3_nt: TGTGCCACCTCCGAGGGGGCGCTGGGCGGAAACACCATATATTTT
cdr3_aa: CATSEGALGGNTIYF

j_call: TRBJ1-2
clone_size: -
d_call: -
v_call: TRBV7-9
cdr3_nt: TGTGCCAGCAGCCCCGCGGGGGTTGATGGCTACACCTTC
cdr3_aa: CASSPAGVDGYTF

j_call: TRBJ1-2
clone_size: -
d_call: -
v_call: TRBV29-1
cdr3_nt: TGCAGCGTTGGTGGTGGCTATGGCTACACCTTC
cdr3_aa: CSVGGGYGYTF

j_call: TRBJ2-3
clone_size: many
d_call: TRBD2
v_call: TRBV15
cdr3_nt: TGTGCCACCAGCAGAGACCGACTAGCGGGAGGGCCTAGCACAGATACGCAGTATTTT
cdr3_aa: CATSRDRLAGGPSTDTQYF

j_call: TRBJ1-1
clone_size: many
d_call: -
v_call: TRBV11-1
cdr3_nt: TGTGCCAGCAGCCTTCCGGGCAGGGGCGCTTTCTTT
cdr3_aa: CASSLPGRGAFF

j_call: TRBJ2-4
clone_size: few
d_call: TRBD2
v_call: TRBV9
cdr3_nt: TGTGCCAGCAGCTTAGCGGGGTGGGGAGGAATTCAGTACTTC
cdr3_aa: CASSLAGWGGIQYF

j_call: TRBJ2-2
clone_size: many
d_call: TRBD1
v_call: TRBV4-3
cdr3_nt: TGCGCCAGCAGCCAAGATCCGACAGGGGGCTCTACCGGGGAGCTGTTTTTT
cdr3_aa: CASSQDPTGGSTGELFF

j_call: TRBJ2-5
clone_size: -
d_call: TRBD1
v_call: TRBV6-5
cdr3_nt: TGTGCCAGCACCGGACAGGGCCAGACCCAGTACTTC
cdr3_aa: CASTGQGQTQYF

j_call: TRBJ2-3
clone_size: once
d_call: TRBD1
v_call: TRBV20-1
cdr3_nt: TGCAGTGCTGCAGGTGGAGGACAGGGTACAGATACGCAGTATTTT
cdr3_aa: CSAAGGGQGTDTQYF

j_call: TRBJ2-1
clone_size: few
d_call: TRBD2
v_call: TRBV14
cdr3_nt: TGTGCCAGCAGCCAAGATCCAGCGGGACGCAATGAGCAGTTCTTC
cdr3_aa: CASSQDPAGRNEQFF

j_call: TRBJ1-1
clone_size: many
d_call: TRBD1
v_call: TRBV11-2
cdr3_nt: TGTGCCAGCAGCCCACCTCCCGGGGCAGGGGGCCGGAACACTGAAGCTTTCTTT
cdr3_aa: CASSPPPGAGGRNTEAFF

j_call: TRBJ2-3
clone_size: few
d_call: TRBD2
v_call: TRBV10-3
cdr3_nt: TGTGCCATCAGCGCCGGGACTAGCGGGGGTTACAAGTTGGATACGCAGTATTTT
cdr3_aa: CAISAGTSGGYKLDTQYF

j_call: TRBJ1-1
clone_size: many
d_call: -
v_call: TRBV3-1
cdr3_nt: TGTGCCAGCAGCCAAGGGCCAGGTCCAGTCGTAGCTTTCTTT
cdr3_aa: CASSQGPGPVVAFF

j_call: TRBJ1-5
clone_size: few
d_call: -
v_call: TRBV30
cdr3_nt: TGTGCCTGGAGTGTAGGGAAGGGTCAGCCCCAGCATTTT
cdr3_aa: CAWSVGKGQPQHF

j_call: TRBJ1-1
clone_size: many
d_call: TRBD1
v_call: TRBV18
cdr3_nt: TGTGCCAGCTCACCTAAGGGGACAGGGTCTGGCACTGAAGCTTTCTTT
cdr3_aa: CASSPKGTGSGTEAFF

j_call: TRBJ2-5
clone_size: -
d_call: TRBD2
v_call: TRBV30
cdr3_nt: TGTGCCTGGAGCGGGACTACAGAGACCCAGTACTTC
cdr3_aa: CAWSGTTETQYF